This entry lists 29 T cell receptor beta chains sequenced from one sample in a study of cytomegalovirus exposure and HLA in healthy donors. Researchers ran the PCR with 60 Vbeta and 13 Jbeta primers. Measured with immunoSEQ multiplex PCR; TCRdb has only the in-frame clones, and not every one. The sample lists fewer than 200,000 clones, over 75% occurring once. Sequenced input: PBMCs. The receptors were sampled from a girl under three years old in good health and CMV-seronegative.

This sequence joins TRBV11-2 and TRBJ1-1; TRBD1 matches at 8 bases. CDR1 and CDR2 (germline): SGHAT, FQNNGV. This CDR3 has 15 amino acids. V dropped 5 bases and J dropped 0; count of bases not matched to a gene: 5. CDR3 region: CASSGRQGMNTEAFF. Here the CDR3 DNA reads TGTGCCAGCAGCGGCCGACAGGGGATGAACACTGAAGCTTTCTTT.

The chain joins TRBV5-4 to TRBJ2-5; the D is unclear. CDR3 length equals 12 residues. Trimming removed 2 bases at V and 5 bases at J, with 7 bases between. Germline V gives CDR1 SGHNT, CDR2 YYREEE (reference sequence). The CDR3: CASSLVQETQYF. The CDR3 DNA reads TGTGCCAGCAGCTTAGTACAGGAGACCCAGTACTTC.

The chain employs TRBV18 and TRBJ2-3, with 7 bases identical to TRBD2. The CDR3 totals 15 residues. Germline V gene lookup returns CDR1 KGHSH and CDR2 LQKENI. J gave up 7 bases and V 3 bases, and 10 bases lay outside the gene matches. The CDR3 nucleotides read TGTGCCAGCTCACCGCTGGGCGGGAGTGGTAATACGCAGTATTTT. Protein: CASSPLGGSGNTQYF.

The chain is built from TRBV5-1 and TRBJ1-1; weak D call: TRBD1 (5 bases). The germline V gene encodes CDR1 SGHRS and CDR2 YFSETQ. Trimming took 4 bases from V and 5 from J, leaving 15 bases between them. The CDR3 runs to 14 residues. DNA of the CDR3: TGCGCCAGCAGCCCCGGGCCCGGGGGAACTGAAGCTTTCTTT. The encoded protein is CASSPGPGGTEAFF.

The J gene is TRBJ2-1, the V gene TRBV4-3; D is possibly TRBD2 (6 bases). V was cut by 0 bases and J by 7 bases, with 13 bases left in between. CDR1 LGHNA and CDR2 YSLEER come from the germline V gene. This CDR3 has 15 amino acids. The CDR3 nucleotides are TGCGCCAGCAGCCAAGACGACTGGGGGAGGAATGAGCAGTTCTTC. Translation gives CASSQDDWGRNEQFF.

The rearrangement uses TRBV30 and TRBJ1-1; tentatively, D is TRBD1 (5 bases). Germline assignment: CDR1 GTSNPN and CDR2 SVGIG (reference sequence). The CDR3 runs to 13 residues. V was trimmed by 4 bases and J by 5 bases, leaving 14 bases between them. In DNA form, the CDR3 reads TGTGCCTGGACCTTTTGGGGGAGGACTGAAGCTTTCTTT. It translates to CAWTFWGRTEAFF.

This clone came up once. The CDR3 sequence: CASSPDPGLVTYEQYF. The DNA for the CDR3 is TGCGCCAGCAGCCCCGACCCGGGACTAGTAACTTACGAGCAGTACTTC. J is TRBJ2-7 and V is TRBV4-1, with 8 nucleotides matching TRBD2. CDR3 length: 16 residues. With 4 bases clipped from V and 4 bases from J, the junction kept 12 bases outside the gene matches. Germline V gene lookup returns CDR1 MGHRA and CDR2 YSYEKL.

The rearrangement uses TRBV30 and TRBJ2-5; D ambiguous. Looked up from germline, CDR1 is GTSNPN and CDR2 is SVGIG (reference sequence). This CDR3 is built from 13 residues. V was pared by 2 bases and J by 5 bases, with 12 bases between. CDR3 in DNA: TGTGCCTGGAGTCTTGCTCTAGTCGAGACCCAGTACTTC. Translating gives CAWSLALVETQYF. Together with reference TRBV30 and TRBJ2-5, the CDR3 gives the full variable domain: SQTIHQWPATLVQPVGSPLSLECTVEGTSNPNLYWYRQAAGRGLQLLFYSVGIGQISSEVPQNLSASRPQDRQFILSSKKLLLSDSGFYLCAWSLALVETQYFGPGTRLLVL.

The genes are TRBV5-1 and TRBJ1-2, with TRBD1 as a possible D gene (6 bases). The CDR3 length is 14 residues. Germline V gene sequence: CDR1 SGHRS, CDR2 YFSETQ. Trimming removed 4 bases at V and 6 bases at J, with 16 bases between. CDR3 protein: CASSPGGPWDGYTF. The DNA of the CDR3 is TGCGCCAGCAGCCCCGGGGGGCCCTGGGATGGCTACACCTTC.

CDR3 amino acids: CASSQEGLGADTQYF. CDR3 DNA sequence: TGCGCCAGCAGCCAAGAGGGGCTAGGGGCAGATACGCAGTATTTT. J is TRBJ2-3 and V is TRBV4-1, with D possibly TRBD1 on 5 matching bases. In germline, CDR1 is MGHRA, CDR2 YSYEKL. The V gene lost 0 bases and the J gene lost 4 bases, with 11 bases spanning the gap. This CDR3 is 15 amino acids long.

The chain uses TRBV9 and TRBJ2-7, with D possibly matching TRBD1 (5 bases). CDR1 is SGDLS and CDR2 is YYNGEE in the germline V gene. The ends were cut back, 0 bases at V and 5 bases at J, with 9 bases in the middle. The CDR3 has 13 residues. CDR3 residues: CASSVGLRDEQYF. In nucleotides, the CDR3 is TGTGCCAGCAGCGTAGGACTCAGGGACGAGCAGTACTTC.

In its sample, this clone was seen a few times. This chain uses TRBV6-6 with TRBJ1-3; D ambiguous. The V and J ends lost 5 bases and 0 bases respectively, with 14 bases between them. Germline assignment: CDR1 MNHNY and CDR2 SVGAGI (reference sequence). This CDR3 has 16 amino acids. The CDR3 region has the DNA TGTGCCAGCAGTCCGGGTCATCAGCTCTCTGGAAACACCATATATTTT. Protein product: CASSPGHQLSGNTIYF.

The chain combines TRBV6-6 with TRBJ2-7; no reliable D call. The germline CDR1 and CDR2 sequences are MNHNY and SVGAGI (reference sequence). The germline V and J ends were trimmed by 6 bases and 9 bases, with 15 bases remaining between them. The CDR3 covers 12 residues. CDR3 sequence (DNA): TGTGCCAGCAGAAGTGGTAATTCGGGGCAGTACTTC. Translation gives CASRSGNSGQYF.

The V call is TRBV7-2, the J call TRBJ2-5, with D perhaps matching TRBD2 (5 bases). V dropped 5 bases and J dropped 4 bases, with 11 bases sitting between them. Germline lookup yields CDR1 SGHTA and CDR2 FQGNSA. CDR3 length: 13 amino acids. CDR3 loop: CASSRGLVETQYF. The DNA of the CDR3 is TGTGCCAGCAGCCGGGGTCTTGTAGAGACCCAGTACTTC.

The chain employs TRBV4-3 and TRBJ2-1, with D perhaps matching TRBD2 (5 bases). Trimming pared 0 bases from V and 7 bases from J, leaving 13 bases between. CDR3 length: 15 amino acids. CDR1 is LGHNA, CDR2 YSLEER, per germline. CDR3 bases: TGCGCCAGCAGCCAAGAGTGGACTGTACGGAATGAGCAGTTCTTC. Its translation: CASSQEWTVRNEQFF.

The chain links TRBV7-6 to TRBJ2-1, with D perhaps TRBD1 (5 bases). Trimming stripped 3 bases from V and 4 bases from J, with 16 bases between. This CDR3 spans 16 amino acids. CDR1 SGHVS and CDR2 FNYEAQ come from the germline V gene. The CDR3, as DNA: TGTGCCAGCAGCTTTTCCAGGGCCCGCCTATACAATGAGCAGTTCTTC. Translating gives CASSFSRARLYNEQFF.

The rearrangement links TRBV5-1 to TRBJ2-1, with TRBD2 matching 12 bases. The V gene's germline CDR1 is SGHRS and CDR2 YFSETQ. Germline trimming cut 4 bases from V and 4 bases from J; bases unmatched to any gene: 9. The CDR3 consists of 17 residues. The CDR3 DNA reads as TGCGCCAGCAGCCCGGATGGACTAGCGGGGTCATACAATGAGCAGTTCTTC. It is translated as CASSPDGLAGSYNEQFF.

As concerns this clone: The germline gene is not matched at one end of the junction; a read error may be the cause. The same CDR3 arises from other DNA sequences in this sample as well. The rearrangement uses TRBV9 and TRBJ2-2; 8 bases line up with TRBD1. This CDR3 has 14 amino acids. The germline V gene has CDR1 SGDLS and CDR2 YYNGEE. The CDR3 DNA reads TGTGCCAGCAGGGGACAGGTGGGCACCGGGGAACTGTTTTTT. Residues: CASRGQVGTGELFF. Supplemented by reference TRBV9 and TRBJ2-2, the full variable domain reads DSGVTQTPKHLITATGQRVTLRCSPRSGDLSVYWYQQSLDQGLQFLIQYYNGEERAKGNILERFSAQQFPDLHSELNLSSLELGDSALYFCASRGQVGTGELFFGEGSRLTVL.

The J gene is TRBJ1-1, the V gene TRBV11-2, with 8 nucleotides matching TRBD1. CDR1 SGHAT and CDR2 FQNNGV come from the germline V gene. With V trimmed by 1 base and J by 6 bases, 10 bases remained unmatched. CDR3 size: 16 residues. CDR3 DNA: TGTGCCAGCAGCTTAGCTCCGGGACAGGAAAAATCTGAAGCTTTCTTT. Encoded protein: CASSLAPGQEKSEAFF. The full variable domain, with the rest looked up from reference TRBV11-2 and TRBJ1-1, is EAGVAQSPRYKIIEKRQSVAFWCNPISGHATLYWYQQILGQGPKLLIQFQNNGVVDDSQLPKDRFSAERLKGVDSTLKIQPAKLEDSAVYLCASSLAPGQEKSEAFFGQGTRLTVV.

The rearrangement links TRBV5-4 to TRBJ2-5, with 8 bases identical to TRBD2. CDR3 length: 18 residues. From germline, CDR1 is SGHNT and CDR2 YYREEE (reference sequence). V trimming: 4 bases; J trimming: 1 base; junction bases outside the gene matches: 15. The CDR3 loop reads CASSLRLQAGDGQETQYF. In nucleotides, the CDR3 is TGTGCCAGCAGCCTCCGATTGCAAGCGGGAGATGGCCAAGAGACCCAGTACTTC.

The chain links TRBV4-2 to TRBJ2-7, with unresolved D. Looked up from germline, CDR1 is LGHNA and CDR2 is YNFKEQ. This CDR3 region has 13 residues. With 0 bases removed from V and 2 bases from J, the gap between germline ends came to 5 bases. CDR3 sequence reads: CASSQEATYEQYF. DNA of the CDR3: TGTGCCAGCAGCCAAGAAGCCACCTACGAGCAGTACTTC.

This chain connects TRBV5-1 to TRBJ1-1; maybe TRBD1 (6 bases). The CDR3 runs to 17 residues. Germline CDR1 is SGHRS and CDR2 is YFSETQ. The V end was cut by 3 bases, the J end by 0 bases, with 18 bases between. Here the CDR3 DNA reads TGCGCCAGCAGCTCGCAGTCAGGGGCCCTGATGAACACTGAAGCTTTCTTT. Protein: CASSSQSGALMNTEAFF.

V usage is TRBV4-1 and J usage is TRBJ1-1; D possibly corresponds to TRBD1 (6 bases). The CDR3 contains 16 residues. Germline V gives CDR1 MGHRA, CDR2 YSYEKL. Trimming removed 4 bases at V and 2 bases at J, with 17 bases between. DNA of the CDR3: TGCGCCAGCAGCCCGACAGGAGGCTCCCTTAACACTGAAGCTTTCTTT. Amino acids: CASSPTGGSLNTEAFF.

This chain joins TRBV5-8 and TRBJ2-5; 7 nucleotides agree with TRBD2. Germline V gene lookup returns CDR1 SGHTS and CDR2 YDEGEE. V dropped 4 bases and J dropped 5; count of bases not matched to a gene: 8. The CDR3 covers 14 residues. CDR3 DNA sequence: TGTGCCAGCAGCCGAAGAAGTAGCGGGGAGACCCAGTACTTC. The encoded protein is CASSRRSSGETQYF.

The chain recombines TRBV10-3 with TRBJ2-2; 8 bases line up with TRBD1. The CDR3 is made up of 13 amino acids. Germline loops: CDR1 ENHRY, CDR2 SYGVKD. V shed 6 bases, J shed 5 bases, and the junction held 2 bases outside the gene matches. CDR3 sequence: CAIRDRATGELFF. The CDR3 region has the DNA TGTGCCATCAGGGACAGGGCAACCGGGGAGCTGTTTTTT.

The gene calls are TRBV30 and TRBJ2-7; 10 nucleotides line up with TRBD1. CDR1 is GTSNPN, CDR2 SVGIG, per germline (reference sequence). This CDR3 contains 16 residues. The V gene end was trimmed by 0 bases and the J gene end by 1 base; junction bases not matched to a gene: 6. The CDR3 DNA is TGTGCCTGGAGTGTACCGGGACAGGGGAGTTCCTACGAGCAGTACTTC. Protein product: CAWSVPGQGSSYEQYF.

V and J are TRBV4-1 and TRBJ1-2; TRBD1 matches at 7 bases. With 1 base clipped from V and 0 bases from J, the junction kept 2 bases outside the gene matches. Germline V lookup: CDR1 MGHRA, CDR2 YSYEKL. The CDR3 extends over 15 amino acids. CDR3 nucleotides: TGCGCCAGCAGCCAAGTGACAGGGCCTAACTATGGCTACACCTTC. Its translation: CASSQVTGPNYGYTF.

V usage is TRBV5-6 and J usage is TRBJ1-6; 8 bases line up with TRBD1. The V gene's germline CDR1 is SGHDT and CDR2 YYEEEE. J lost 14 bases, V lost 3 bases, and 13 bases had no gene match. The CDR3 loop spans 15 amino acids. The CDR3 region is CASSWRTGGVPALHF. The CDR3 nucleotides are TGTGCCAGCAGCTGGAGAACAGGGGGGGTTCCGGCCCTCCACTTT. The complete variable domain, with remaining parts taken from reference TRBV5-6 and TRBJ1-6, reads DAGVTQSPTHLIKTRGQQVTLRCSPKSGHDTVSWYQQALGQGPQFIFQYYEEEERQRGNFPDRFSGHQFPNYSSELNVNALLLGDSALYLCASSWRTGGVPALHFGNGTRLTVT.

The gene calls are TRBV30 and TRBJ1-1; a possible D gene is TRBD1 (5 bases). Germline V gene sequence: CDR1 GTSNPN, CDR2 SVGIG (reference sequence). This CDR3 is 15 amino acids long. Trimming removed 0 bases at V and 4 bases at J, with 15 bases between. The CDR3: CAWSVFQGSGTEAFF. As DNA, the CDR3 is TGTGCCTGGAGTGTATTTCAGGGTTCAGGCACTGAAGCTTTCTTT.